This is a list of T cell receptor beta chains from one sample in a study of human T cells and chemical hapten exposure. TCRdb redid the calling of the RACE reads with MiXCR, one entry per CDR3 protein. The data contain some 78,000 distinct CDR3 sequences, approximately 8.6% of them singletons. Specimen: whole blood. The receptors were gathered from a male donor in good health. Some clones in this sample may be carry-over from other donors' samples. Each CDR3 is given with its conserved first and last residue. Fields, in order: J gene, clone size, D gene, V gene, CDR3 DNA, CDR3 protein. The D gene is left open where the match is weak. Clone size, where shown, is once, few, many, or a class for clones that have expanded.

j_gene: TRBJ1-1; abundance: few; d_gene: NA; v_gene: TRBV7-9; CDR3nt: TGTGCCAGCAGCTTAGGACAGCCCCTGGGGAACACTGAAGCTTTCTTT; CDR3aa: CASSLGQPLGNTEAFF
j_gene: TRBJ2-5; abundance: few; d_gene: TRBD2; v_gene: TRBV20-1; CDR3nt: TGCAGTGCGGAAGCGGGGACTAGCGGGGCGCGAGGGGAGACCCAGTACTTC; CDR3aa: CSAEAGTSGARGETQYF
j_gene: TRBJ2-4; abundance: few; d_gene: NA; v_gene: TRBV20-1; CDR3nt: TGCAGTGCTAGAGATGGAGTAGCCAAAAACATTCAGTACTTC; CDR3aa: CSARDGVAKNIQYF
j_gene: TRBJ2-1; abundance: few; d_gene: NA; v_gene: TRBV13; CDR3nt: TGTGCCAGCAGCTTAGGGGTACAGGGCGATGAGCAGTTCTTC; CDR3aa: CASSLGVQGDEQFF
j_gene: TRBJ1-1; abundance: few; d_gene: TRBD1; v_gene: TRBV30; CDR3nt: TGTGCCTGCTCGACAGGGTTGCACACTGAAGCTTTCTTT; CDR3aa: CACSTGLHTEAFF
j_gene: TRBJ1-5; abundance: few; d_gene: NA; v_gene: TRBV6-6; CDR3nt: TGTGCCAGCAGTTACTCCTGGACCGGGAAGGAGGGTCAGCCCCAGCATTTT; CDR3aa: CASSYSWTGKEGQPQHF
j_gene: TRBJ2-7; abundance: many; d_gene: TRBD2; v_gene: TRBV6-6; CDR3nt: TGTGCCAGCAGTTACTCCGACTCTGCGGGAGAACAAGAGCAGTACTTC; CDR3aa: CASSYSDSAGEQEQYF
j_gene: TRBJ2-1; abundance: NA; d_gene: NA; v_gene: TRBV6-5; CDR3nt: TGTGCCAGCAAAGGACAGATTGAGCAGTTCTTC; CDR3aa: CASKGQIEQFF
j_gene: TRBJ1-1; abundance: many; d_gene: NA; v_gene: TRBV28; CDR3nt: TGTGCCAGCAGTTTTCCAAGGGGAATGAACACTGAAGCTTTCTTT; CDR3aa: CASSFPRGMNTEAFF
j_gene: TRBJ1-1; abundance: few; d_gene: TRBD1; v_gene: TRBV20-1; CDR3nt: TGCAGTGCTAGAGAGGGGACAGGGATCTCCATGAACACTGAAGCTTTCTTT; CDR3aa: CSAREGTGISMNTEAFF
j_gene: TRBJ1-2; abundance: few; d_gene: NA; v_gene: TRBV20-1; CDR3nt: TGCAGTGCTCCCGCCGGGGGACTAGTCTATGGCTACACCTTC; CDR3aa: CSAPAGGLVYGYTF
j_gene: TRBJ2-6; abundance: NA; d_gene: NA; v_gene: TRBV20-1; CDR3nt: TGCAGTGCTTCCGGACAGAGCTCTGGGGCCAACGTCCTGACTTTC; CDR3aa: CSASGQSSGANVLTF
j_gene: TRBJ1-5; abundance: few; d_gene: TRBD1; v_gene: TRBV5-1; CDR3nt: TGCGCCAGCAGCCCGGGACAGACCAGCAATCAGCCCCAGCATTTT; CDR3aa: CASSPGQTSNQPQHF
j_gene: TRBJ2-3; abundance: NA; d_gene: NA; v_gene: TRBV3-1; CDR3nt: TGTGCCAGCACCGGCTCTAGCACAGATACGCAGTATTTT; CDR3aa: CASTGSSTDTQYF
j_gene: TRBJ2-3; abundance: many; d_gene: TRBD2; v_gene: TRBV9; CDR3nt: TGTGCCAGCAGCGTGACTAGCGGGATGTACACAGATACGCAGTATTTT; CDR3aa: CASSVTSGMYTDTQYF
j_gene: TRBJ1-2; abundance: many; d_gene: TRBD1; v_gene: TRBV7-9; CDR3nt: TGTGCCAGCAGCTTAGCGAGGAGGACAGGGGACGGCTACACCTTC; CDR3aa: CASSLARRTGDGYTF
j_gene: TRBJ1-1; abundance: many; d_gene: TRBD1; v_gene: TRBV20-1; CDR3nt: TGCAGTGTGAGACAGGGGGCTCAGGGTCCTGAAGCTTTCTTT; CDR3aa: CSVRQGAQGPEAFF
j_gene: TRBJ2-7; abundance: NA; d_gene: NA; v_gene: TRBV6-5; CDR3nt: TGTGCCAGCAATGGGGGAACGTCCTACGAGCAGTACTTC; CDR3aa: CASNGGTSYEQYF
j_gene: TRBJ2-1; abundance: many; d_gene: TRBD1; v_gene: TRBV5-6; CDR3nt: TGTGCCAGCAGTCTAGAGGGGACAGGGACCCACGGTGAGCAGTTCTTC; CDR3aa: CASSLEGTGTHGEQFF
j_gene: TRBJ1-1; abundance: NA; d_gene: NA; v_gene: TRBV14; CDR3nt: TGTGCCAGCAGCCCGACTCTACCGAACACTGAAGCTTTCTTT; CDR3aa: CASSPTLPNTEAFF
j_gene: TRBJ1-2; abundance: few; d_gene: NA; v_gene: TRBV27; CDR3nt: TGTGCCAGCAGTTCGGGCGAGATAGGGACGGAAGGCTACACCTTC; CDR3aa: CASSSGEIGTEGYTF
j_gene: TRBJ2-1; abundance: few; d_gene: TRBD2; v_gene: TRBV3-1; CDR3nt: TGTGCCAGCAGCCAAGATTTAGCGGGAGCATACAATGAGCAGTTCTTC; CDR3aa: CASSQDLAGAYNEQFF
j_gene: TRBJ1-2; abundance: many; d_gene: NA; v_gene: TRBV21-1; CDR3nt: TGTGCCAGCAGCGCACAAGACGATGGCTACACCTTC; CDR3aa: CASSAQDDGYTF
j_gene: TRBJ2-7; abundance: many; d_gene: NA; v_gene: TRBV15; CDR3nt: TGTGCCACCAGCAGAGTTGACGGGCGGCCTGGAGAGCAGTACTTC; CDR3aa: CATSRVDGRPGEQYF
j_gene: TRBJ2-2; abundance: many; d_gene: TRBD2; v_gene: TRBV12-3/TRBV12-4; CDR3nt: TGTGCCAGCAGTTCAGCGGGAGGCGCCGGGGAGCTGTTTTTT; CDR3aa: CASSSAGGAGELFF
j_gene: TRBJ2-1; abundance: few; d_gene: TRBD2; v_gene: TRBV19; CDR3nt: TGTGCCAGTAGTCCCATGGGTCTAGCGGGGGTTGAGCAGTTCTTC; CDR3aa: CASSPMGLAGVEQFF
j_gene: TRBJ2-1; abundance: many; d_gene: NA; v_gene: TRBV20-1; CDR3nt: TGCAGTGCGATAGGGGGGGCACATGAGCAGTTCTTC; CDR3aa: CSAIGGAHEQFF
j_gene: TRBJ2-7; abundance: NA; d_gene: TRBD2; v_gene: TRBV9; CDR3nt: TGTGCCAGCAGCGTAGTAGCCAGCGGGGGTTCCTACGAGCAGTACTTC; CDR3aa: CASSVVASGGSYEQYF
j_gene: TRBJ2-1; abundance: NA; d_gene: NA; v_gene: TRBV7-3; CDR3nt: TGTGCCAGCAGCTTAACGGAGGGCTCCTACAATGAGCAGTTCTTC; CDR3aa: CASSLTEGSYNEQFF
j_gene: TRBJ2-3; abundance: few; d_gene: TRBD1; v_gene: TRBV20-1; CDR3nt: TGCAGTGCCCGGAGGACAGGGATGGATACGCAGTATTTT; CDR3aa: CSARRTGMDTQYF
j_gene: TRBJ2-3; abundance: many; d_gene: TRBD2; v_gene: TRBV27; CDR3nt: TGTGCCAGCAGTTTAGAAGGTGGGACTAGCGGGGGTTGGACAGATACGCAGTATTTT; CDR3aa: CASSLEGGTSGGWTDTQYF
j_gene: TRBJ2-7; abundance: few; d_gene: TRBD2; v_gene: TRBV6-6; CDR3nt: TGTGCCAGCAGTTACTCGCTAGCGGGAGTGCAGGTCTCCTACGAGCAGTACTTC; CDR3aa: CASSYSLAGVQVSYEQYF
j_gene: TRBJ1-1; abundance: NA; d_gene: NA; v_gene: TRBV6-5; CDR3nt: TGTGCCAGCAGTCACTCCGAAGGCCTCTCGAACACTGAAGCTTTCTTT; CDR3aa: CASSHSEGLSNTEAFF
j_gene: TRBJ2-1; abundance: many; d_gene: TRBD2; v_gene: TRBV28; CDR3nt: TGTGCCAGCAGTCCCCGGGCTTCGGGGGAGGGCGGTGAGCAGTTCTTC; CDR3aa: CASSPRASGEGGEQFF
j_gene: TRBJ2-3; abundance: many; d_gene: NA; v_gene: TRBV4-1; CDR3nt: TGCGCCAGCAGCCGCCGATGGGGGGATGTGAAGACAGATACGCAGTATTTT; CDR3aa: CASSRRWGDVKTDTQYF
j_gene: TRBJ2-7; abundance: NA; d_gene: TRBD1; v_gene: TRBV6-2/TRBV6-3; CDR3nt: TGTGCCAGCAGTCCTCTCCGGGACAGGGGGTCCGCCTCCTACGAGCAGTACTTC; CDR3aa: CASSPLRDRGSASYEQYF
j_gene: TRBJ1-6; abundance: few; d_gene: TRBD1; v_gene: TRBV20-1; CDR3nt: TGCAGTGCTAGAGTGGGGACAGGGGCTCGTGGTTCACCCCTCCACTTT; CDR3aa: CSARVGTGARGSPLHF
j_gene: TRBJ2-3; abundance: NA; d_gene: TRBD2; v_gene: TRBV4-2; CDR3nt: TGTGCCAGCAGCCAAGCAACAGCGGGGTCTAGCACAGATACGCAGTATTTT; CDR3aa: CASSQATAGSSTDTQYF
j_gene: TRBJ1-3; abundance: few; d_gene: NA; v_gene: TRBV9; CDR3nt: TGTGCCAGCAGCGTAAACCAAGGAAACACCATATATTTT; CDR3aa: CASSVNQGNTIYF
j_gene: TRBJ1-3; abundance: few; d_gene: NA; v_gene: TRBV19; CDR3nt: TGTGCCACCCACCCTCGGGACGTTCCCAGCTCTGGAAACACCATATATTTT; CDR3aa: CATHPRDVPSSGNTIYF
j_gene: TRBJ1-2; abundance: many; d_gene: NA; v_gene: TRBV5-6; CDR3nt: TGTGCCAGCAGCTTGGGGCAGGACTATGGCTACACCTTC; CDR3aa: CASSLGQDYGYTF
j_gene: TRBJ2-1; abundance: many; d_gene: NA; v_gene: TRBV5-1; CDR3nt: TGCGCCAGCAGCTTATACAATGAGCAGTTCTTC; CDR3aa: CASSLYNEQFF
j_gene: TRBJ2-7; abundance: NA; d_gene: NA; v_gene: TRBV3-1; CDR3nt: TGTGCCAGCAGCTCCGAGGGGGGGGATACCTACGAGCAGTACTTC; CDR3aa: CASSSEGGDTYEQYF
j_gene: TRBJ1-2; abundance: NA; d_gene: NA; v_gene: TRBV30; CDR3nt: TGTGCCTCCCGCTTGGGAGGCACTGGCTACACCTTC; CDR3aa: CASRLGGTGYTF
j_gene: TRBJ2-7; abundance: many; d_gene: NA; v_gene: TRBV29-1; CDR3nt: TGCAGCGTTGTCAGGGGCGGCGAGCAGTACTTC; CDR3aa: CSVVRGGEQYF
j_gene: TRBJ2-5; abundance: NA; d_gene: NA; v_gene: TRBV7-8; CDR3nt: TGTGCCAGCAGCTTAGGACAGCAAGAGACCCAGTACTTC; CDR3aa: CASSLGQQETQYF
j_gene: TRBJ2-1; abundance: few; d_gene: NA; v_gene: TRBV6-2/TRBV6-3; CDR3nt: TGTGCCAGCAGTTCCGGGGGTCGCCAGTTCTTC; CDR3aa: CASSSGGRQFF
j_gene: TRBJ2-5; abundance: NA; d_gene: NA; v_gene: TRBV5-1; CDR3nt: TGCGCCAGCAGCTTGGCTGGCGGCGACCAAGAGACCCAGTACTTC; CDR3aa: CASSLAGGDQETQYF
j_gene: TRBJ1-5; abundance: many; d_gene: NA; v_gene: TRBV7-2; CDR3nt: TGTGCCAGCAGCTTAGGGGGGGGTGGAGGGCAGCCCCAGCATTTT; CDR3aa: CASSLGGGGGQPQHF
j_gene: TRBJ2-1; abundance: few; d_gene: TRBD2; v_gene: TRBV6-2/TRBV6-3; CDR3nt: TGTGCCAGCAGTTACTCGACTAGCGGAGGGGTTGAGCAGTTCTTC; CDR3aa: CASSYSTSGGVEQFF
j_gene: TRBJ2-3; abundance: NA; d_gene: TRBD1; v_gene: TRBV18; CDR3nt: TGTGCCAGCTCACCAAAAACGGGACAGGAGGCAGATACGCAGTATTTT; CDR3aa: CASSPKTGQEADTQYF
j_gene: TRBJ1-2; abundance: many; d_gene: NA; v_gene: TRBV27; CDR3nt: TGTGCCAGCAGTTTAAGCCGGGGCCTAAGACTCGGTAGCGGCTACACCTTC; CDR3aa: CASSLSRGLRLGSGYTF